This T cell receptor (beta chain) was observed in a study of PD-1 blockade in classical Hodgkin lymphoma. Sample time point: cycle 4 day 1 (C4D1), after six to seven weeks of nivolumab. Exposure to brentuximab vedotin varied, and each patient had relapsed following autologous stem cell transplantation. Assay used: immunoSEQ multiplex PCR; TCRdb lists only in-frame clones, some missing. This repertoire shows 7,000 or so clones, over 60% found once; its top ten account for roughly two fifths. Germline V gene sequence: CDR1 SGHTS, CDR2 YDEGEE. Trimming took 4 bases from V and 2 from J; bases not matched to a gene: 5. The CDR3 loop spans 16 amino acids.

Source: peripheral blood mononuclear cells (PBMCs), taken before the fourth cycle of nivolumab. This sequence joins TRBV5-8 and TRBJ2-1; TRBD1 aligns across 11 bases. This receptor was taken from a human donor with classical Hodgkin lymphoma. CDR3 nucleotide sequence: TGTGCCAGCAGCCCCCGGGACAGGGGGACCTACAATGAGCAGTTCTTC. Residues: CASSPRDRGTYNEQFF. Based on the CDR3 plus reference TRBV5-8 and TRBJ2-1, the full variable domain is EAGVTQSPTHLIKTRGQQATLRCSPISGHTSVYWYQQALGLGLQFLLWYDEGEERNRGNFPPRFSGRQFPNYSSELNVNALELEDSALYLCASSPRDRGTYNEQFFGPGTRLTVL.